One and the same sample provided the 13 T cell receptor beta chains below, sequenced in a study of identical twins. Via MiXCR, TCRdb re-called the 5' RACE reads, giving one row per CDR3 protein. Counted here are 500,000 to 650,000 distinct CDR3 sequences, around 7.4% occurring once; the ten biggest clones make up roughly 1.6%. These same data were also listed under a study on yellow fever vaccine responses in identical twins.

The sample comprised PBMCs. These receptors were collected from a woman aged 18-29 years in good health.

This clonotype was seen a few times. This chain joins TRBV3-1 and TRBJ1-4; D remains unclear. V gave up 3 bases and J gave up 8 bases, with 10 bases separating them. The germline CDR1 and CDR2 sequences are LGHDT and YNNKEL (reference sequence). CDR3 size: 13 residues. DNA of the CDR3: TGTGCCAGCAGCCAGAACCGAGGGGAAAAACTGTTTTTT. Encoded protein: CASSQNRGEKLFF.

CDR3 sequence: CATSRVGTQETQYF. The CDR3 nucleotides read TGTGCCACCAGCAGAGTCGGAACCCAAGAGACCCAGTACTTC. The chain combines TRBV15 with TRBJ2-5, with D unresolved. The CDR3 consists of 14 residues. The ends were cut back, 1 base at V and 1 base at J, with 7 bases in the middle. CDR1 and CDR2 from the germline V gene are LNHNV and YYDKDF (reference sequence).

The chain combines TRBV29-1 with TRBJ2-5; TRBD1 agrees at 8 bases. CDR3 length: 13 amino acids. J gave up 2 bases and V 7 bases, and 6 bases lay outside the gene matches. The V gene's germline CDR1 is SQVTM and CDR2 ANQGSEA. The CDR3 DNA reads as TGCAGCGCGGACGGACAGGGACAAGAGACCCAGTACTTC. Amino acid sequence: CSADGQGQETQYF.

The rearrangement joins TRBV3-1 to TRBJ1-4; 10 positions agree with TRBD1. Trimming at V came to 4 bases and at J to 6 bases, leaving 8 bases not matched to a gene. CDR1 is LGHDT and CDR2 is YNNKEL in the germline V gene (reference sequence). The CDR3 is 16 residues long. DNA of the CDR3: TGTGCCAGCAGCCCCAGGACAGGGGGAAAGTATGAAAAACTGTTTTTT. It codes for CASSPRTGGKYEKLFF.

The gene calls are TRBV28 and TRBJ2-1, with a possible D match to TRBD1 (6 bases). The germline V gene encodes CDR1 MDHEN and CDR2 SYDVKM. The CDR3 contains 16 residues. V lost 3 bases and J lost 1, with 13 bases in between. The chain's CDR3 is CASSFPDSPSYNEQFF. The CDR3 DNA sequence: TGTGCCAGCAGTTTTCCGGACAGTCCGTCCTACAATGAGCAGTTCTTC. Variable domain in full (rest from reference TRBV28 and TRBJ2-1): DVKVTQSSRYLVKRTGEKVFLECVQDMDHENMFWYRQDPGLGLRLIYFSYDVKMKEKGDIPEGYSVSREKKERFSLILESASTNQTSMYLCASSFPDSPSYNEQFFGPGTRLTVL.

Many counts were recorded for this clonotype. J is TRBJ1-2 and V is TRBV5-1, with D uncertain. CDR1 is SGHRS and CDR2 is YFSETQ in the germline V gene. V was trimmed by 4 bases and J by 5 bases, leaving 15 bases between them. This CDR3 spans 14 amino acids. This CDR3 reads CASSDAGLGYGYTF. The CDR3 DNA reads as TGCGCCAGCAGCGACGCGGGGTTGGGGTATGGCTACACCTTC.

A few counts support this clonotype. V is TRBV7-9 and J is TRBJ2-5, with 8 bases fitting TRBD1. The V segment lost 1 base and the J segment 5 bases; nucleotides outside the gene matches: 9. This CDR3 contains 16 residues. Germline CDR1 reads SEHNR; CDR2 reads FQNEAQ (reference sequence). For the CDR3, the DNA is TGTGCCAGCAGCTTAGATCCCCAGGGGGCTCGGGAGACCCAGTACTTC. The encoded protein is CASSLDPQGARETQYF. Full variable domain (missing parts from reference TRBV7-9 and TRBJ2-5): DTGVSQNPRHKITKRGQNVTFRCDPISEHNRLYWYRQTLGQGPEFLTYFQNEAQLEKSRLLSDRFSAERPKGSFSTLEIQRTEQGDSAMYLCASSLDPQGARETQYFGPGTRLLVL.

This clonotype appeared a few times. This chain links TRBV20-1 with TRBJ1-1; maybe TRBD1 (6 bases). The CDR3 loop spans 16 amino acids. Germline V gene sequence: CDR1 DFQATT, CDR2 SNEGSKA (reference sequence). The CDR3 DNA follows: TGCAGCGGAATAGAACCCTCCGGGACAATGAACACTGAAGCTTTCTTT. This sequence encodes CSGIEPSGTMNTEAFF.

A few counts support this clonotype. This rearrangement joins TRBV6-1 to TRBJ2-1; 8 nucleotides line up with TRBD2. Germline V CDR1 and CDR2: MNHNS, SASEGT. V shed 6 bases, J shed 4 bases, and the junction held 8 bases outside the gene matches. CDR3 length equals 15 residues. The CDR3 sequence: CASRKRGLDYNEQFF. The CDR3 region has the DNA TGTGCCAGCAGGAAGCGGGGGCTCGATTACAATGAGCAGTTCTTC.

This clonotype was picked up many times. This chain joins TRBV28 and TRBJ2-1, with 13 bases fitting TRBD2. Germline V CDR1 and CDR2: MDHEN, SYDVKM. This CDR3 is 16 amino acids long. With V trimmed by 4 bases and J by 6 bases, 6 bases remained unmatched. CDR3 in amino acids: CASSSPGLAGANEQFF. The CDR3 nucleotides are TGTGCCAGCAGTTCCCCTGGACTAGCGGGAGCCAATGAGCAGTTCTTC. The variable domain in full, with the rest retrieved from reference TRBV28 and TRBJ2-1, is DVKVTQSSRYLVKRTGEKVFLECVQDMDHENMFWYRQDPGLGLRLIYFSYDVKMKEKGDIPEGYSVSREKKERFSLILESASTNQTSMYLCASSSPGLAGANEQFFGPGTRLTVL.

The chain recombines TRBV5-1 with TRBJ2-7; D is uncertain. Germline V gene lookup returns CDR1 SGHRS and CDR2 YFSETQ. Trimming left V 6 bases short and J 1 base short, with 11 bases between. The CDR3 is 13 residues long. Written as DNA, the CDR3 is TGCGCCAGCACCCACGGTGGGTCCTACGAGCAGTACTTC. It specifies CASTHGGSYEQYF.

The chain joins TRBV6-1 to TRBJ2-1, with TRBD2 matching over 11 bases. This CDR3 comprises 17 residues. The V segment lost 5 bases and the J segment 4 bases; nucleotides outside the gene matches: 10. Germline V lookup: CDR1 MNHNS, CDR2 SASEGT. The CDR3 is CASSRIAGGPLYNEQFF. The CDR3 coding sequence is TGTGCCAGCAGTAGGATAGCGGGAGGGCCCCTATACAATGAGCAGTTCTTC.

This clonotype was seen repeatedly, ten times or more. V usage is TRBV12-3 or TRBV12-4 and J usage is TRBJ2-1; tentative D call: TRBD1 (5 bases). This CDR3 region has 15 residues. The germline V and J ends were trimmed by 6 bases and 3 bases, with 15 bases remaining between them. CDR3 amino acids: CASRSKGLDYNEQFF. In DNA form, the CDR3 reads TGTGCCAGCAGGTCAAAGGGGCTTGACTACAATGAGCAGTTCTTC.